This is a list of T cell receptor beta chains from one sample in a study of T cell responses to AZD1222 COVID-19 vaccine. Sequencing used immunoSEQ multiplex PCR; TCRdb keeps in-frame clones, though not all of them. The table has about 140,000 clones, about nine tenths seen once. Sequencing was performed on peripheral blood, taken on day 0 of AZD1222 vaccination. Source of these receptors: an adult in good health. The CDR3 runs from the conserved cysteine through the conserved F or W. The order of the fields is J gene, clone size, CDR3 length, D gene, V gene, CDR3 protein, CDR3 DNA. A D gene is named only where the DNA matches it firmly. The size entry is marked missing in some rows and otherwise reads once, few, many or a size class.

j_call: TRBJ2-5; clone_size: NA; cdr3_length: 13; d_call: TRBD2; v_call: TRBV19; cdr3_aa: CASGGAVRETQYF; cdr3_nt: TGTGCCAGCGGGGGGGCCGTTAGGGAGACCCAGTACTTC
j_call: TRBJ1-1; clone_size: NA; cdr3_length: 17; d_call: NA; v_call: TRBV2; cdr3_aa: CASSEASGGPMNTEAFF; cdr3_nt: TGTGCCAGCAGTGAAGCGTCCGGGGGCCCGATGAACACTGAAGCTTTCTTT
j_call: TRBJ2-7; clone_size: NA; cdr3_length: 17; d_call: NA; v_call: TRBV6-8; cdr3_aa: CASRLPRLSAGWYEQYF; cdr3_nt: TGTGCCAGCAGGTTACCCAGGTTGTCCGCGGGGTGGTACGAGCAGTACTTC
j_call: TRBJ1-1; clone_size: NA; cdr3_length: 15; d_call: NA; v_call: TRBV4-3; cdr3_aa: CASSQEQFSNTEAFF; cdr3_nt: TGCGCCAGCAGCCAGGAGCAGTTCTCGAACACTGAAGCTTTCTTT
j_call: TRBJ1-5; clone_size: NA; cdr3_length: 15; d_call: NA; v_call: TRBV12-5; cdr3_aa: CASAPGQGKDQPQHF; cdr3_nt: TGTGCTAGTGCTCCCGGGCAGGGGAAAGATCAGCCCCAGCATTTT
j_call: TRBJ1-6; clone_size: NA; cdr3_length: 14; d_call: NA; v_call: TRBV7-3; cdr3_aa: CASSRSADTAPLHF; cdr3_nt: TGTGCCAGCAGCCGGAGTGCAGACACGGCGCCCCTCCACTTT
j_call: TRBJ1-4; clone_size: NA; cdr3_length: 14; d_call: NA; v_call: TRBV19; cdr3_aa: CASVAWGSNEKLFF; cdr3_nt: TGTGCCAGTGTGGCATGGGGGTCTAATGAAAAACTGTTTTTT
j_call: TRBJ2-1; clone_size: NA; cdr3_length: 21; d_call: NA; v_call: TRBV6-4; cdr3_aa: CASSDSTGRGATHRGFNEQFF; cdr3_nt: TGTGCCAGCAGTGACTCGACCGGCAGGGGAGCTACCCACCGGGGGTTCAATGAGCAGTTCTTC
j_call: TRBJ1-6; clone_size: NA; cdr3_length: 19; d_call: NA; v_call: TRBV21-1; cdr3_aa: CASSGPGQGSSSYNSPLHF; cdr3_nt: TGTGCCAGCAGCGGGCCGGGACAGGGCTCCAGCTCCTATAATTCACCCCTCCACTTT
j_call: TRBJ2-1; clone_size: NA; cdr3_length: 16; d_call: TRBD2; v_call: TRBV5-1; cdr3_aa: CASSWRTSGIMDEQFF; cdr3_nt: TGCGCCAGCAGCTGGAGGACTAGCGGGATTATGGATGAGCAGTTCTTC
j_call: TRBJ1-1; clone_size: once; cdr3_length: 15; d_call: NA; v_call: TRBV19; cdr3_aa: CASSFGRPMNTEAFF; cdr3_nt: TGTGCCAGTAGCTTCGGACGGCCTATGAACACTGAAGCTTTCTTT
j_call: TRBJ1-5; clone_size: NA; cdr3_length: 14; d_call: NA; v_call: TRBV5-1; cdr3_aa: CASSTGTYNQPQHF; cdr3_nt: TGCGCCAGCAGCACCGGGACGTACAATCAGCCCCAGCATTTT
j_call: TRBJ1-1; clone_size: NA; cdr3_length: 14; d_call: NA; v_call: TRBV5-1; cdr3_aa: CASSTPGGNTEAFF; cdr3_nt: TGCGCCAGCAGCACCCCCGGGGGGAACACTGAAGCTTTCTTT
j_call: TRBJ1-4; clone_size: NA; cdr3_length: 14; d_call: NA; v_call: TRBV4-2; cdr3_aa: CASSQARVHEKLFF; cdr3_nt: TGTGCCAGCAGCCAAGCCAGGGTACATGAAAAACTGTTTTTT
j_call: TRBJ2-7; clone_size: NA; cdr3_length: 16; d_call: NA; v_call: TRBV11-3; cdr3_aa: CASSLGLDSSSYEQYF; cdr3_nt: TGTGCCAGCAGCTTAGGTCTGGACAGTAGCTCCTACGAGCAGTACTTC
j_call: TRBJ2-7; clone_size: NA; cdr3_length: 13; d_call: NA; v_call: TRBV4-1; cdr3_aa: CASSPRGTYEQYF; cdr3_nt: TGCGCCAGCAGCCCCAGGGGAACCTACGAGCAGTACTTC
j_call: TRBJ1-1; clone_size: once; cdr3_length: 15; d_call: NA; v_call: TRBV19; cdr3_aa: CASSRDKTGNTEAFF; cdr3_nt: TGTGCCAGTAGTAGGGATAAGACAGGAAACACTGAAGCTTTCTTT
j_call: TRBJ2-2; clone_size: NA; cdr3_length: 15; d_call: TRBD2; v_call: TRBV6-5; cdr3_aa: CASRGLAGVTGELFF; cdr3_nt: TGTGCCAGCAGGGGACTAGCGGGAGTTACCGGGGAGCTGTTTTTT
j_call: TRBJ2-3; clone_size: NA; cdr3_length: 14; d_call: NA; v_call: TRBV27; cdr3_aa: CASSLAPRVDTQYF; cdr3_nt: TGTGCCAGCAGTTTAGCCCCCCGGGTAGATACGCAGTATTTT